This T cell receptor beta chain was retrieved from a study of immune characterization of retroperitoneal liposarcoma. In TCRdb, the PCR reads were re-called with MiXCR into one record per CDR3 protein. The sample lists around 10,000 distinct CDR3 sequences, about a quarter occurring once. This clonotype was found many times. Germline CDR1 MNHNS, CDR2 SASEGT. Trimming pared 1 base from V and 13 bases from J, leaving 23 bases between. This CDR3 contains 16 residues. The sample was tumor tissue. V gene TRBV6-1 combines with J gene TRBJ2-1; TRBD2 is a possible D gene (6 bases). The TCR originated in a male donor with retroperitoneal liposarcoma. This chain's CDR3 is CASSEGTGSWGETQFF. CDR3 coding DNA: TGTGCCAGCAGTGAAGGGACGGGGAGTTGGGGGGAGACCCAGTTCTTC.